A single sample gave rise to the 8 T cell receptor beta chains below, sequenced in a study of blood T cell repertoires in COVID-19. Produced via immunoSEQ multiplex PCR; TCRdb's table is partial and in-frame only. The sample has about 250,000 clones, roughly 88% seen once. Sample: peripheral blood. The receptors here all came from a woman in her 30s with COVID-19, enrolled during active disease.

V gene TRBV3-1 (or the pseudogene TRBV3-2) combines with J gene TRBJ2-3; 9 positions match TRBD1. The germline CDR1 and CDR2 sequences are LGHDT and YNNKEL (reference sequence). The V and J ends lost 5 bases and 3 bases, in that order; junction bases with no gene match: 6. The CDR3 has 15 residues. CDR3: CASSGWTGDTDTQYF. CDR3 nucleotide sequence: TGTGCCAGCAGCGGCTGGACAGGGGATACAGATACGCAGTATTTT.

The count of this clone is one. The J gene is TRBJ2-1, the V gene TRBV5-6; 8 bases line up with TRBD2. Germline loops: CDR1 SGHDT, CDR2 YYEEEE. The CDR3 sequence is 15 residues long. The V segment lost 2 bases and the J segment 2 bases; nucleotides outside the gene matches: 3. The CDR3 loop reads CASSFTSGPYNEQFF. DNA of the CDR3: TGTGCCAGCAGCTTTACTAGCGGCCCCTACAATGAGCAGTTCTTC.

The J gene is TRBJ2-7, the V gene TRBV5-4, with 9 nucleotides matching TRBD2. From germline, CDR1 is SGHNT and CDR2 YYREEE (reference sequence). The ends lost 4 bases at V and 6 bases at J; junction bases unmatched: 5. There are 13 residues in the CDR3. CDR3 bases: TGTGCCAGCAGCGCCGGACTAGCGCGCGAGCAGTACGTC. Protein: CASSAGLAREQYV.

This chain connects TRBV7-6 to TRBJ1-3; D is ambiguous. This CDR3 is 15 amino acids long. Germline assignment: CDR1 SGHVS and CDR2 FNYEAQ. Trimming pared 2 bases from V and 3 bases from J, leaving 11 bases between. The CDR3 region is CASSLHTEVGNTIYF. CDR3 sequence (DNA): TGTGCCAGCAGCTTACATACAGAAGTTGGAAACACCATATATTTT.

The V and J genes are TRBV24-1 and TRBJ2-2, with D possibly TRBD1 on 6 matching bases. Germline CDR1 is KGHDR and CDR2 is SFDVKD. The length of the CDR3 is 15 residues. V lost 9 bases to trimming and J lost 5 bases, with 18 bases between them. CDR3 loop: CATQVVGDNTGELFF. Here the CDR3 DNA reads TGTGCCACCCAAGTGGTAGGGGACAATACCGGGGAGCTGTTTTTT.

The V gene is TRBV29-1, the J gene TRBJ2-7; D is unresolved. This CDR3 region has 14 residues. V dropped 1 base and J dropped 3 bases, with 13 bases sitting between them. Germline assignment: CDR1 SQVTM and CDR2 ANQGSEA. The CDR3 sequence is CSVEGQTDDYEQYF. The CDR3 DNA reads TGCAGCGTTGAAGGGCAGACTGATGACTACGAGCAGTACTTC.

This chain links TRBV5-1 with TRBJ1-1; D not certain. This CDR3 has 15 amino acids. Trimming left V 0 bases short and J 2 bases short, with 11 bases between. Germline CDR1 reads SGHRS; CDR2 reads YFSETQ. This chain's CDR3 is CASSLEQASNTEAFF. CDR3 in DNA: TGCGCCAGCAGCTTGGAGCAGGCCTCCAACACTGAAGCTTTCTTT.

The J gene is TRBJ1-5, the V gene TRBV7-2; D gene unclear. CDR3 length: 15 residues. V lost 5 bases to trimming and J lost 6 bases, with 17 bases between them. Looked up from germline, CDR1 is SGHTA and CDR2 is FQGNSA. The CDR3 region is CASSAIAGLGQPQHF. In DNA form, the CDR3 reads TGTGCCAGCAGCGCGATTGCCGGGTTGGGTCAGCCCCAGCATTTT.